The next 24 T cell receptor beta chains were all read from a single sample in a study of blood T cell repertoires in COVID-19. TCRdb keeps only in-frame clones here, not all; method: immunoSEQ multiplex PCR. This sample yields approximately 300,000 clones, of which approximately 88% are seen a single time; roughly 6.7% belongs to the top ten. Source material: peripheral blood. Receptors were obtained from a man aged 18-30 years who had recovered from COVID-19.

The chain uses TRBV7-2 and TRBJ2-7, with 7 nucleotides matching TRBD2. Germline-derived CDR1 and CDR2 are SGHTA and FQGNSA. Trimming removed 1 base from V and 4 bases from J; junction bases left unmatched: 10. This CDR3 comprises 16 residues. The CDR3 loop is CASSLVRSASGYEQYF. The CDR3 DNA reads TGTGCCAGCAGCTTAGTTAGGTCGGCTAGCGGTTACGAGCAGTACTTC.

This chain links TRBV28 with TRBJ1-1; tentatively, D is TRBD1 (5 bases). Between the trimmed V and J ends, which lost 8 bases and 1 base, there was a span of 17 bases. Germline V gives CDR1 MDHEN, CDR2 SYDVKM. The CDR3 loop spans 15 amino acids. CDR3 protein: CASYPYVGGNTEAFF. The CDR3 nucleotides are TGTGCCAGCTACCCTTATGTGGGGGGGAACACTGAAGCTTTCTTT.

The count of this clone is one. This rearrangement joins TRBV6-5 to TRBJ1-1; 9 bases line up with TRBD1. The V gene's germline CDR1 is MNHEY and CDR2 SVGAGI. The CDR3 is 12 amino acids. Trimming removed 6 bases from V and 8 bases from J; junction bases left unmatched: 4. In DNA form, the CDR3 reads TGTGCCAGCAGACACAGGGGGCTGGAAGCTTTCTTT. Translated: CASRHRGLEAFF.

The gene calls are TRBV27 and TRBJ2-3, with 9 bases lining up with TRBD2. The germline V gene encodes CDR1 MNHEY and CDR2 SMNVEV (reference sequence). V trimming: 7 bases; J trimming: 2 bases; junction bases outside the gene matches: 7. The CDR3 totals 15 residues. The CDR3 sequence: CASTPRGGATDTQYF. In DNA form, the CDR3 reads TGTGCCAGCACCCCGCGGGGGGGGGCCACAGATACGCAGTATTTT.

This chain uses TRBV21-1 with TRBJ2-7; TRBD2 was called by the table and not checked on the DNA. TRBV21-1 is a pseudogene locus. This CDR3 comprises 16 residues. The CDR3 DNA reads as TGTGCCAGCAGCAGGCCGACTAGCGGGGGTTCCTACGAGCAGTACTTC. Amino acids: CASSRPTSGGSYEQYF.

This sequence joins TRBV6-5 and TRBJ2-1; 7 bases agree with TRBD2. The length of the CDR3 is 16 residues. The V segment lost 1 base and the J segment 3 bases; nucleotides outside the gene matches: 6. Germline CDR1 MNHEY, CDR2 SVGAGI. The CDR3 reads CASSYYGGNYYNEQFF. DNA for the CDR3: TGTGCCAGCAGTTACTACGGGGGGAACTACTACAATGAGCAGTTCTTC.

V usage is TRBV7-3 and J usage is TRBJ2-1; TRBD2 matches at 11 bases. Trimming took 6 bases from V and 3 from J; bases not matched to a gene: 10. This CDR3 has 17 residues. Per the germline V gene, CDR1 is SGHTA and CDR2 is FQGTGA. CDR3 loop: CASSPASTSGVYNEQFF. The CDR3, as DNA: TGTGCCAGCAGTCCTGCGTCGACTAGCGGGGTCTACAATGAGCAGTTCTTC.

The chain combines TRBV5-1 with TRBJ2-7; D is possibly TRBD1 (6 bases). CDR3 length: 15 amino acids. V lost 2 bases, J lost 0 bases, and 12 bases lay in between. The germline V gene has CDR1 SGHRS and CDR2 YFSETQ. The CDR3 region has the DNA TGCGCCAGCAGCTTAGGGACACCCAACTCCTACGAGCAGTACTTC. Translated: CASSLGTPNSYEQYF.

The genes are TRBV11-2 and TRBJ2-7; TRBD2 aligns across 10 bases. Trimming cost V 5 bases and J 4 bases; bases outside gene matches: 14. The V gene's germline CDR1 is SGHAT and CDR2 FQNNGV. The CDR3 sequence is 17 residues long. Here the CDR3 reads CASSVPTSGLLGYEQYF. The CDR3, as DNA: TGTGCCAGCAGCGTGCCGACTAGCGGGCTCCTCGGGTACGAGCAGTACTTC. The full variable domain, with the rest looked up from reference TRBV11-2 and TRBJ2-7, is EAGVAQSPRYKIIEKRQSVAFWCNPISGHATLYWYQQILGQGPKLLIQFQNNGVVDDSQLPKDRFSAERLKGVDSTLKIQPAKLEDSAVYLCASSVPTSGLLGYEQYFGPGTRLTVT.

The chain uses TRBV27 and TRBJ1-2, with 11 bases aligning to TRBD1. The germline V gene has CDR1 MNHEY and CDR2 SMNVEV (reference sequence). Trimming removed 8 bases from V and 4 bases from J; junction bases left unmatched: 15. The CDR3 loop spans 17 amino acids. Here the CDR3 reads CASLPGQGGVGGYGYTF. CDR3 bases: TGTGCCAGCTTACCGGGACAGGGGGGTGTAGGGGGCTATGGCTACACCTTC.

In DNA form, the CDR3 reads TGTGCCAGCTCCGTGGCAGGGGGAGTCTATGGCTACACCTTC. Amino acids: CASSVAGGVYGYTF. The chain has TRBV7-9 and TRBJ1-2; 7 bases agree with TRBD1. Germline V gene sequence: CDR1 SEHNR, CDR2 FQNEAQ (reference sequence). This CDR3 contains 14 residues. V was clipped by 8 bases and J by 4 bases; unmatched bases: 10.

The chain has TRBV29-1 and TRBJ2-1; maybe TRBD2 (6 bases). The germline V gene encodes CDR1 SQVTM and CDR2 ANQGSEA. Trimming shortened V by 3 bases and J by 9 bases, and 12 bases separated the two germline ends. The CDR3 length is 12 residues. CDR3 coding DNA: TGCAGCGTTGATCTGAGGGGAGGTGAGCAGTTCTTC. Translated: CSVDLRGGEQFF.

This sequence joins TRBV4-3 and TRBJ1-2; 9 bases align to TRBD1. The germline CDR1 and CDR2 sequences are LGHNA and YSLEER. V gave up 3 bases and J gave up 7 bases; unmatched junction bases: 9. This CDR3 contains 15 residues. The CDR3, as DNA: TGCGCCAGCAGCCAGCGACAGGGGGTAATGTTTGGCTACACCTTC. It encodes CASSQRQGVMFGYTF.

The V call is TRBV15, the J call TRBJ2-3, with D perhaps matching TRBD2 (7 bases). Germline CDR1 LNHNV, CDR2 YYDKDF (reference sequence). The V and J ends lost 8 bases and 0 bases respectively, with 15 bases between them. The CDR3 is 15 amino acids. This CDR3 is CATGAGASSTDTQYF. The DNA for the CDR3 is TGTGCCACCGGCGCGGGGGCCTCTAGCACAGATACGCAGTATTTT.

This clone was counted between two and nine times. The chain recombines TRBV27 with TRBJ1-1; D uncertain. From germline, CDR1 is MNHEY and CDR2 SMNVEV (reference sequence). Trimming removed 6 bases from V and 2 bases from J, with 10 bases in between. The CDR3 has 13 amino acids. The CDR3 nucleotides are TGTGCCAGCAGGGCGTGGGCCAACACTGAAGCTTTCTTT. Translated, it gives CASRAWANTEAFF.

The chain joins TRBV19 to TRBJ2-5; 12 nucleotides line up with TRBD2. The V segment lost 9 bases and the J segment 1 base; nucleotides outside the gene matches: 6. Germline-derived CDR1 and CDR2 are LNHDA and SQIVND (reference sequence). This CDR3 contains 15 residues. DNA of the CDR3: TGTGCCAGCGCTACTAGCGGGGGGCCCCAAGAGACCCAGTACTTC. Translation gives CASATSGGPQETQYF.

This clone was found a few times. The V gene is TRBV15, the J gene TRBJ1-6; weak D call: TRBD1 (5 bases). The CDR3 runs to 14 residues. Germline assignment: CDR1 LNHNV and CDR2 YYDKDF (reference sequence). V lost 1 base, J lost 8 bases, and 9 bases lay in between. CDR3 protein: CATSRAGRDSPLHF. As DNA, the CDR3 is TGTGCCACCAGCAGAGCAGGGAGGGATTCACCCCTCCACTTT. Variable domain in full (rest from reference TRBV15 and TRBJ1-6): DAMVIQNPRYQVTQFGKPVTLSCSQTLNHNVMYWYQQKSSQAPKLLFHYYDKDFNNEADTPDNFQSRRPNTSFCFLDIRSPGLGDTAMYLCATSRAGRDSPLHFGNGTRLTVT.

There are a few counts of this clone. The rearrangement links TRBV29-1 to TRBJ2-1; possible D gene TRBD2, 5 bases. Trimming pared 4 bases from V and 4 bases from J, leaving 5 bases between. CDR1 is SQVTM and CDR2 is ANQGSEA in the germline V gene. The CDR3 contains 11 residues. As DNA, the CDR3 is TGCAGCGTTGCGGGGTACAATGAGCAGTTCTTC. Protein: CSVAGYNEQFF.

V usage is TRBV2 and J usage is TRBJ2-7, with 10 bases fitting TRBD2. CDR3 size: 13 residues. After removal of 7 bases from V and 5 bases from J, the junction contained 5 bases not matched to a gene. CDR1 SNHLY and CDR2 FYNNEI come from the germline V gene. CDR3 coding DNA: TGTGCCAGCACCCTACTAGCGGGACACGAGCAGTACTTC. Translated: CASTLLAGHEQYF.

Only one count was recorded for this clone. The genes are TRBV9 and TRBJ2-1; D may be TRBD2 (6 bases). This CDR3 is 15 amino acids long. The germline V gene has CDR1 SGDLS and CDR2 YYNGEE. The V and J ends lost 3 bases and 4 bases respectively, with 14 bases between them. The CDR3 DNA is TGTGCCAGCAGCGAGATAGCGGAGGGGTACAATGAGCAGTTCTTC. Translating it yields CASSEIAEGYNEQFF.

The J gene is TRBJ2-1, the V gene TRBV6-5, with 8 bases lining up with TRBD2. Trimming at V came to 10 bases and at J to 2 bases, leaving 4 bases not matched to a gene. Germline CDR1 is MNHEY and CDR2 is SVGAGI. CDR3 length: 13 residues. CDR3 nucleotides: TGTGCCACGGGGGGGACTGCCTACAATGAGCAGTTCTTC. Translation gives CATGGTAYNEQFF.

V and J are TRBV5-6 and TRBJ1-3; D is unresolved. The V end lost 2 bases, the J end lost 0 bases, and 6 bases lay between the germline ends. Germline V gene data show CDR1 as SGHDT and CDR2 as YYEEEE. The CDR3 has 14 amino acids. The CDR3, as DNA: TGTGCCAGCAGCTTTCGGTTCTCTGGAAACACCATATATTTT. It codes for CASSFRFSGNTIYF.

The V gene is TRBV5-1, the J gene TRBJ1-1; D not certain. Trimming took off 0 bases at V and 10 bases at J, with 13 bases between the two ends. The CDR3 sequence is 13 residues long. Germline V CDR1 and CDR2: SGHRS, YFSETQ. This CDR3 reads CASSLGADSRAFF. The CDR3, as DNA: TGCGCCAGCAGCTTGGGTGCGGACTCAAGAGCTTTCTTT.

The chain employs TRBV3-1 (or the pseudogene TRBV3-2) and TRBJ2-7, with 13 bases fitting TRBD2. This CDR3 has 15 residues. V trimming: 4 bases; J trimming: 3 bases; junction bases outside the gene matches: 3. The germline V gene has CDR1 LGHDT and CDR2 YNNKEL (reference sequence). The CDR3 sequence: CASSRGLAGVYEQYF. DNA of the CDR3: TGTGCCAGCAGCCGTGGACTAGCGGGAGTCTACGAGCAGTACTTC.